The present entry profiles one T cell receptor (beta chain) with its context. Per the original methods: Reference gene primer amplification gave nucleated cell count estimates. The method was immunoSEQ multiplex PCR; TCRdb's version includes in-frame clones alone and lacks a portion of them. D and trimming were read from the DNA, whereas the V and J calls and clone size are those reported in that table. The sample contains around 180,000 clones, about 82% of which appear only once. The CDR3 spans 14 residues. From germline, CDR1 is SGHNT and CDR2 YYREEE (reference sequence). J gave up 2 bases and V 0 bases, and 1 base lay outside the gene matches. These data are taken from a study of blood T cell repertoires in COVID-19. As for the study in general: Sample material is recorded as cDNA or gDNA derived from T cells, B-cell-depleted T cells, or PBMCs.

The V and J genes are TRBV5-4 and TRBJ1-2, with 7 bases identical to TRBD1. The sample comprised peripheral blood. The source is a woman aged 25 to 45 with acute or convalescent COVID-19. In DNA form, the CDR3 reads TGTGCCAGCAGCTTGGCAGGGGGGAACTATGGCTACACCTTC. It yields the protein CASSLAGGNYGYTF. Together with reference TRBV5-4 and TRBJ1-2, the CDR3 gives the full variable domain: ETGVTQSPTHLIKTRGQQVTLRCSSQSGHNTVSWYQQALGQGPQFIFQYYREEENGRGNFPPRFSGLQFPNYSSELNVNALELDDSALYLCASSLAGGNYGYTFGSGTRLTVV.